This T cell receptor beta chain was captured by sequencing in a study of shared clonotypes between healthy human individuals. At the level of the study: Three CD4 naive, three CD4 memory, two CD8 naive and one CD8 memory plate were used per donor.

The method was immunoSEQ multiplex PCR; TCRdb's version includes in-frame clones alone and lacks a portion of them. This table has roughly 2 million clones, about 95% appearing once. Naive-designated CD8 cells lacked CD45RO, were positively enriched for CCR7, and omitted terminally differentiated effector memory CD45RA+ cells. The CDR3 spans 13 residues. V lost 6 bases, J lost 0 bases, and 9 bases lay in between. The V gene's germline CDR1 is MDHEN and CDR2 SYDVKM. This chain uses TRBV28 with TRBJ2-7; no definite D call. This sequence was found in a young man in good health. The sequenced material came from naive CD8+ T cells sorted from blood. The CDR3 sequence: CASRLENSYEQYF. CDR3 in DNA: TGTGCCAGCAGGCTTGAGAACTCCTACGAGCAGTACTTC.